A single sample is the source of the 15 T cell receptor beta chains below, sequenced in a study of cytomegalovirus exposure and HLA in healthy donors. PCR involved 60 Vbeta and 13 Jbeta primers. Libraries were prepared by immunoSEQ multiplex PCR; TCRdb keeps only in-frame clonotypes and omits some of them. The profile shows 130,000 or so clones, 75% to 90% of them singletons. The material sequenced was PBMCs. All receptors come from a man aged 35-49 years in good health and CMV-seronegative.

The CDR3 sequence is CSVEGGTGPSYEQYF. The CDR3 DNA follows: TGCAGCGTTGAAGGCGGGACAGGCCCGTCCTACGAGCAGTACTTC. J is TRBJ2-7 and V is TRBV29-1, with 8 bases identical to TRBD1. The CDR3 is made up of 15 amino acids. Per the germline V gene, CDR1 is SQVTM and CDR2 is ANQGSEA. Trimming at V came to 1 base and at J to 1 base, leaving 6 bases not matched to a gene.

A single count supports this clone. The chain employs TRBV2 and TRBJ2-7; possible D gene TRBD1, 6 bases. V lost 2 bases to trimming and J lost 11 bases, with 10 bases between them. The CDR3 is 11 amino acids. Germline V gene sequence: CDR1 SNHLY, CDR2 FYNNEI. The chain's CDR3 is CASSESRGKYF. The CDR3 DNA reads as TGTGCCAGCAGTGAAAGCAGGGGAAAGTACTTC.

There are a few counts of this clone. The V call is TRBV19, the J call TRBJ1-2, with D unresolved. CDR3 length: 12 amino acids. The V end lost 5 bases, the J end lost 8 bases, and 12 bases lay between the germline ends. The V gene's germline CDR1 is LNHDA and CDR2 SQIVND (reference sequence). CDR3 amino acids: CASSLVTGGYTF. In nucleotides, the CDR3 is TGTGCCAGTAGTCTAGTTACGGGAGGCTACACCTTC.

The chain couples TRBV11-2 to TRBJ2-1; 8 nucleotides match TRBD1. CDR1 is SGHAT and CDR2 is FQNNGV in the germline V gene. V trimming: 4 bases; J trimming: 6 bases; junction bases outside the gene matches: 11. CDR3 size: 16 residues. DNA for the CDR3: TGTGCCAGCAGCTCCCCAATCGTGACAGGGGTCAATGAGCAGTTCTTC. It translates to CASSSPIVTGVNEQFF.

The genes are TRBV5-1 and TRBJ2-3; TRBD1 matches at 8 bases. Germline V gene sequence: CDR1 SGHRS, CDR2 YFSETQ. CDR3 length: 15 residues. V lost 1 base, J lost 4 bases, and 5 bases stayed unmatched. CDR3 loop: CASSLQGAPPDTQYF. CDR3 nucleotides: TGCGCCAGCAGCTTGCAGGGGGCGCCCCCAGATACGCAGTATTTT.

The chain has TRBV5-4 and TRBJ1-5, with a tentative D call TRBD1 (5 bases). The V gene's germline CDR1 is SGHNT and CDR2 YYREEE (reference sequence). Trimming stripped 2 bases from V and 6 bases from J, with 15 bases between. CDR3 length: 15 amino acids. Here the CDR3 reads CASSFGGGKGQPQHF. CDR3 sequence (DNA): TGTGCCAGCAGCTTTGGTGGGGGGAAGGGTCAGCCCCAGCATTTT. The variable domain in full, with the rest retrieved from reference TRBV5-4 and TRBJ1-5, is ETGVTQSPTHLIKTRGQQVTLRCSSQSGHNTVSWYQQALGQGPQFIFQYYREEENGRGNFPPRFSGLQFPNYSSELNVNALELDDSALYLCASSFGGGKGQPQHFGDGTRLSIL.

The chain links TRBV7-2 to TRBJ2-2; 8 bases agree with TRBD2. The CDR3 is 16 amino acids. Germline V gene sequence: CDR1 SGHTA, CDR2 FQGNSA. Trimming at V came to 5 bases and at J to 4 bases, leaving 9 bases not matched to a gene. This chain's CDR3 is CASSPTGTRSTGELFF. The CDR3 DNA reads TGTGCCAGCAGCCCAACCGGGACTAGGTCCACCGGGGAGCTGTTTTTT.

DNA for the CDR3: TGTGCCTGGAGTGGGGCTAGCGGAATGGTGCAGTTCTTC. It specifies CAWSGASGMVQFF. V usage is TRBV30 and J usage is TRBJ2-1, with 7 positions matching TRBD2. CDR1 and CDR2 from the germline V gene are GTSNPN and SVGIG (reference sequence). This CDR3 has 13 amino acids. Trimming took 1 base from V and 12 from J; bases not matched to a gene: 9.

DNA for the CDR3: TGTGCCAGCAGACCACCGGGACAGGGTTACGAGCAGTACTTC. Its translation is CASRPPGQGYEQYF. This chain joins TRBV6-1 and TRBJ2-7, with 9 bases lining up with TRBD1. CDR3 length equals 14 residues. The V gene's germline CDR1 is MNHNS and CDR2 SASEGT. After removal of 6 bases from V and 4 bases from J, the junction contained 7 bases not matched to a gene.

The chain recombines TRBV28 with TRBJ1-5; 11 nucleotides align to TRBD1. CDR1 and CDR2 from the germline V gene are MDHEN and SYDVKM. The CDR3 contains 17 residues. Germline trimming cut 4 bases from V and 2 bases from J; bases unmatched to any gene: 7. CDR3 sequence (DNA): TGTGCCAGCAGTTCCATAAGGGGACAGGGGGGCAATCAGCCCCAGCATTTT. Translated, it gives CASSSIRGQGGNQPQHF.

The chain is built from TRBV9 and TRBJ2-3; 8 nucleotides align to TRBD1. The length of the CDR3 is 16 residues. Germline values: CDR1 SGDLS, CDR2 YYNGEE. Trimming removed 0 bases from V and 4 bases from J; junction bases left unmatched: 7. Here the CDR3 reads CASSVGSGQGADTQYF. The CDR3 DNA reads TGTGCCAGCAGCGTAGGCTCCGGACAGGGCGCAGATACGCAGTATTTT.

The rearrangement joins TRBV30 to TRBJ2-7; the match to TRBD2 covers 7 bases. Germline V gives CDR1 GTSNPN, CDR2 SVGIG (reference sequence). This CDR3 contains 15 residues. V lost 0 bases to trimming and J lost 6 bases; unmatched junction nucleotides: 11. The DNA of the CDR3 is TGTGCCTGGAGTGTACTGCCTCGTTGGGGGGGCGAGCAGTACTTC. This gives the protein CAWSVLPRWGGEQYF.

This chain uses TRBV28 with TRBJ2-7; a possible D gene is TRBD1 (5 bases). V was shortened by 5 bases and J by 5 bases, with 10 bases between the two germline ends. The germline V gene has CDR1 MDHEN and CDR2 SYDVKM. The CDR3 contains 12 residues. DNA for the CDR3: TGTGCCAGCAGTCCGAAGGGGCACGAGCAGTACTTC. Its translation: CASSPKGHEQYF.

The chain is built from TRBV7-9 and TRBJ1-2; D is uncertain. Germline V gene data show CDR1 as SEHNR and CDR2 as FQNEAQ (reference sequence). Between the trimmed V and J ends, which lost 0 bases and 7 bases, there was a span of 9 bases. The CDR3 has 13 residues. The CDR3 reads CASSLASAGGYTF. The CDR3 DNA follows: TGTGCCAGCAGCTTAGCGAGCGCTGGTGGCTACACCTTC.

Notes on this clone: Other DNA sequences from this sample encode an identical CDR3 as well. The chain combines TRBV2 with TRBJ2-5; a possible D gene is TRBD1 (5 bases). Germline lookup yields CDR1 SNHLY and CDR2 FYNNEI. Deletions cut 2 bases from V and 3 bases from J, with 7 bases between. There are 13 residues in the CDR3. CDR3 DNA: TGTGCCAGCAGTGAATTAGGGGAAGAGACCCAGTACTTC. Translated: CASSELGEETQYF.